This T cell receptor (beta chain) comes out of a study of T cell responses to AZD1222 COVID-19 vaccine. The assay was immunoSEQ multiplex PCR, and TCRdb's table has in-frame clones only and misses some. The table records about 110,000 clones, roughly 87% of them present only once. CDR1 is KGHSH, CDR2 LQKENI, per germline. V lost 2 bases and J 3 bases, leaving 13 bases between the germline ends. The CDR3 has 15 residues. This chain uses TRBV18 with TRBJ1-1; TRBD1 might be the D (5 bases). The sequencing here drew on peripheral blood, taken on day 0 of AZD1222 vaccination. The clonotype comes from an adult in good health. The CDR3 region has the DNA TGTGCCAGCTCACCAGGGGGTAGTCGGCACACTGAAGCTTTCTTT. Encoded protein: CASSPGGSRHTEAFF.